A selection of T cell receptor beta chains follows, all from one sample in a study of cytomegalovirus exposure and HLA in healthy donors. Only in-frame clones appear in the TCRdb table, and some are missing; sequencing was by immunoSEQ multiplex PCR. In the table there are about 160,000 clones, over 60% of which are singletons. The sequencing input was PBMCs. The receptor set was obtained from a woman in her thirties or forties in good health and CMV-seronegative. The CDR3 runs from the conserved cysteine through the conserved F or W. A D gene is named only where the DNA matches it firmly. Some rows mark clone size as missing; the rest say once, few, many or name a class of expanded clone.

j_call: TRBJ2-5
clone_size: .
d_call: .
v_call: TRBV29-1
cdr3_nt: TGCAGCGTTGAGTACAGTCGGAAGACCCAGTACTTC
cdr3_aa: CSVEYSRKTQYF

j_call: TRBJ2-1
clone_size: .
d_call: TRBD1
v_call: TRBV2
cdr3_nt: TGTGCCAGCAATCTACAGGGGATTGAGCAGTTCTTC
cdr3_aa: CASNLQGIEQFF

j_call: TRBJ2-5
clone_size: .
d_call: .
v_call: TRBV27
cdr3_nt: TGTGCCAGCAGTCCCTATTTAGCGGTAGCACAAGAGACCCAGTACTTC
cdr3_aa: CASSPYLAVAQETQYF

j_call: TRBJ1-2
clone_size: .
d_call: TRBD1
v_call: TRBV2
cdr3_nt: TGTGCCAGCAGTGAAAGACAGGGGACTAACTATGGCTACACCTTC
cdr3_aa: CASSERQGTNYGYTF

j_call: TRBJ1-1
clone_size: .
d_call: TRBD1
v_call: TRBV15
cdr3_nt: TGTGCCACCAGCAGGAAGGACAGGGAGGTTACTGAAGCTTTCTTT
cdr3_aa: CATSRKDREVTEAFF

j_call: TRBJ2-7
clone_size: .
d_call: TRBD1
v_call: TRBV5-1
cdr3_nt: TGCGCCAGCAGCGTTACCGGGACAGGGGACGAGCAGTACTTC
cdr3_aa: CASSVTGTGDEQYF

j_call: TRBJ2-3
clone_size: few
d_call: TRBD1
v_call: TRBV7-3
cdr3_nt: TGTGCCAGCAGCTTAACCATAGGGGGCGGGTTCGGGAATACGCAGTATTTT
cdr3_aa: CASSLTIGGGFGNTQYF

j_call: TRBJ1-2
clone_size: .
d_call: .
v_call: TRBV5-1
cdr3_nt: TGCGCCAGCAGCTCTGGGGGCAGGAACTATGGCTACACCTTC
cdr3_aa: CASSSGGRNYGYTF

j_call: TRBJ1-5
clone_size: .
d_call: .
v_call: TRBV18
cdr3_nt: TGTGCCAGCTCACCAATGGCAGGCAATAGCAATCAGCCCCAGCATTTT
cdr3_aa: CASSPMAGNSNQPQHF

j_call: TRBJ1-2
clone_size: .
d_call: TRBD1
v_call: TRBV28
cdr3_nt: TGTGCCAGCAGTTTAGGACAGGGTCCTTACTATGGCTACACCTTC
cdr3_aa: CASSLGQGPYYGYTF

j_call: TRBJ2-7
clone_size: few
d_call: TRBD1
v_call: TRBV27
cdr3_nt: TGTGCCAGCAGCGCTCTTACCGGGACAGATTACGAGCAGTACTTC
cdr3_aa: CASSALTGTDYEQYF

j_call: TRBJ2-5
clone_size: .
d_call: .
v_call: TRBV5-1
cdr3_nt: TGCGCCAGCAGCTTGTCCCTAGCGCCGGGCGTAGAGACCCAGTACTTC
cdr3_aa: CASSLSLAPGVETQYF

j_call: TRBJ2-1
clone_size: .
d_call: .
v_call: TRBV6-5
cdr3_nt: TGTGCCAGCAGTGGACAGTCCTACAATGAGCAGTTCTTC
cdr3_aa: CASSGQSYNEQFF

j_call: TRBJ1-2
clone_size: .
d_call: .
v_call: TRBV6-1
cdr3_nt: TGTGCCAGCAGTGAAGAGGGGGATCGGGGCTACACCTTC
cdr3_aa: CASSEEGDRGYTF

j_call: TRBJ2-3
clone_size: .
d_call: TRBD2
v_call: TRBV7-2
cdr3_nt: TGTGCCAGCAGCTTAGGGTCAGCGGGGGGGGGAAATACGCAGTATTTT
cdr3_aa: CASSLGSAGGGNTQYF

j_call: TRBJ2-7
clone_size: once
d_call: TRBD1
v_call: TRBV18
cdr3_nt: TGTGCCAGCTCACTTACCGGGACAGGGGTTCGCGAGCAGTACTTC
cdr3_aa: CASSLTGTGVREQYF

j_call: TRBJ2-6
clone_size: few
d_call: TRBD1
v_call: TRBV7-9
cdr3_nt: TGTGCCAGCAGCGTGGACAGGGGGCTTTCTGGGGCCAACGTCCTGACTTTC
cdr3_aa: CASSVDRGLSGANVLTF

j_call: TRBJ2-2
clone_size: .
d_call: TRBD1
v_call: TRBV5-4
cdr3_nt: TGTGCCAGCAGCCGGACAGGAGCGAATACCGGGGAGCTGTTTTTT
cdr3_aa: CASSRTGANTGELFF

j_call: TRBJ1-2
clone_size: .
d_call: .
v_call: TRBV6-1
cdr3_nt: TGTGCCAGCAGTGAGGGAGGGAGCTATGGCTACACCTTC
cdr3_aa: CASSEGGSYGYTF

j_call: TRBJ2-3
clone_size: few
d_call: .
v_call: TRBV5-4
cdr3_nt: TGTGCCAGCAGCTCTTGGCGCACAGATACGCAGTATTTT
cdr3_aa: CASSSWRTDTQYF

j_call: TRBJ1-1
clone_size: .
d_call: .
v_call: TRBV7-9
cdr3_nt: TGTACCAGCAGCACACGACAACTTGAAGCTTTCTTT
cdr3_aa: CTSSTRQLEAFF

j_call: TRBJ2-7
clone_size: .
d_call: .
v_call: TRBV7-9
cdr3_nt: TGTGCCAGCAGCTTATCCGTTAAGTACGAGCAGTACTTC
cdr3_aa: CASSLSVKYEQYF

j_call: TRBJ1-4
clone_size: .
d_call: TRBD1
v_call: TRBV2
cdr3_nt: TGTGCCAGCAGTGAAGCGCTTAGGTACAGGGGGCATGAAAAACTGTTTTTT
cdr3_aa: CASSEALRYRGHEKLFF

j_call: TRBJ1-6
clone_size: .
d_call: .
v_call: TRBV5-1
cdr3_nt: TGCGCCAGCAGCTTGTTCCAGGGAAGGAATTCACCCCTCCACTTT
cdr3_aa: CASSLFQGRNSPLHF

j_call: TRBJ2-1
clone_size: .
d_call: .
v_call: TRBV21-1
cdr3_nt: TGTGCCAGCAGCAAAGTGAGGGGGCAGTACTACAATGAGCAGTTCTTC
cdr3_aa: CASSKVRGQYYNEQFF

j_call: TRBJ2-2
clone_size: .
d_call: TRBD1
v_call: TRBV6-5
cdr3_nt: TGTGCCAGCAGTTGGGACAGGGCGGACACCGGGGAGCTGTTTTTT
cdr3_aa: CASSWDRADTGELFF

j_call: TRBJ1-1
clone_size: .
d_call: TRBD1
v_call: TRBV18
cdr3_nt: TGTGCCAGCTCACCAGCAGGGGGAAACACTGAAGCTTTCTTT
cdr3_aa: CASSPAGGNTEAFF

j_call: TRBJ1-2
clone_size: once
d_call: .
v_call: TRBV27
cdr3_nt: TGTGCCAGCAGTTCACAGGGCTACTATGGCTACACCTTC
cdr3_aa: CASSSQGYYGYTF

j_call: TRBJ2-7
clone_size: .
d_call: .
v_call: TRBV4-1
cdr3_nt: TGCGCCAGCAGCCAACATCTAGGACAGTACTCCTACGAGCAGTACTTC
cdr3_aa: CASSQHLGQYSYEQYF

j_call: TRBJ2-5
clone_size: .
d_call: .
v_call: TRBV28
cdr3_nt: TGTGCCAGCAATCGTCAGGGAACCCAAGAGACCCAGTACTTC
cdr3_aa: CASNRQGTQETQYF

j_call: TRBJ1-6
clone_size: .
d_call: .
v_call: TRBV10-1
cdr3_nt: TGCGCCAGCAGTGAATGGCAGGGCGGATCACCCCTCCACTTT
cdr3_aa: CASSEWQGGSPLHF

j_call: TRBJ2-5
clone_size: once
d_call: .
v_call: TRBV7-2
cdr3_nt: TGTGCCAGCAGCTTATCTGGGCAGGGAGAGACCCAGTACTTC
cdr3_aa: CASSLSGQGETQYF

j_call: TRBJ2-2
clone_size: .
d_call: .
v_call: TRBV5-1
cdr3_nt: TGCGCCAGCAGCTTGGATGCGGGGTTCACCGGGGAGCTGTTTTTT
cdr3_aa: CASSLDAGFTGELFF

j_call: TRBJ1-2
clone_size: .
d_call: .
v_call: TRBV6-1
cdr3_nt: TGTGCCAGCAGTCACGACGCAGGGCGGGGCGGCTACACCTTC
cdr3_aa: CASSHDAGRGGYTF

j_call: TRBJ2-3
clone_size: .
d_call: TRBD2
v_call: TRBV28
cdr3_nt: TGTGCCAGCAGTTTCGCGGGGGAGAAGGTTGCGCAGTATTTT
cdr3_aa: CASSFAGEKVAQYF

j_call: TRBJ1-5
clone_size: .
d_call: TRBD1
v_call: TRBV28
cdr3_nt: TGTGCCAGCAGAAAACAGGGGAATAGCAATCAGCCCCAGCATTTT
cdr3_aa: CASRKQGNSNQPQHF

j_call: TRBJ1-2
clone_size: once
d_call: .
v_call: TRBV27
cdr3_nt: TGTGCCAGCAGTTTACAGGGTGGGATTGGCTACACCTTC
cdr3_aa: CASSLQGGIGYTF

j_call: TRBJ1-1
clone_size: .
d_call: TRBD1
v_call: TRBV6-5
cdr3_nt: TGTGCCAGCAGTTACGGACAGGTCACTGAAGCTTTCTTT
cdr3_aa: CASSYGQVTEAFF

j_call: TRBJ1-2
clone_size: .
d_call: .
v_call: TRBV5-1
cdr3_nt: TGCGCCAGCAGCTCCGGGGGAGGCTATGGCTACACCTTC
cdr3_aa: CASSSGGGYGYTF

j_call: TRBJ2-2
clone_size: few
d_call: .
v_call: TRBV14
cdr3_nt: TGTGCCAGCAGCCAAGGAAGACTTAACACCGGGGAGCTGTTTTTT
cdr3_aa: CASSQGRLNTGELFF